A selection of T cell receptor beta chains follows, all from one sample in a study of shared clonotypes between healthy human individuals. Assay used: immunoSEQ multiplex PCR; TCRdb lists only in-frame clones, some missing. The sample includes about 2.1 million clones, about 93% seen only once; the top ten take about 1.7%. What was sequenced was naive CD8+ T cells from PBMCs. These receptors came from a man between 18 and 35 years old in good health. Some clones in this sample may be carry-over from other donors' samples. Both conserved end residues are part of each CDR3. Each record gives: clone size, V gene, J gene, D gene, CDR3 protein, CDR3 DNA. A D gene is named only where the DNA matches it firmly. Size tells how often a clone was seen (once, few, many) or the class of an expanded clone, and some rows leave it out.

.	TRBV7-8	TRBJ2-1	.	CASSLARMGNEQFF	TGTGCCAGCAGCTTAGCGCGTATGGGGAATGAGCAGTTCTTC
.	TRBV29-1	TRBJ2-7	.	CSVEGGERSYEQYF	TGCAGCGTTGAGGGGGGAGAGAGGTCGTACGAGCAGTACTTC
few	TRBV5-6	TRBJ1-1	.	CASSLTDRNTEAFF	TGTGCCAGCAGCCTTACCGATAGAAACACTGAAGCTTTCTTT
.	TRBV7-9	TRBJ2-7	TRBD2	CASSLPGEGREQYF	TGTGCCAGCAGTTTACCGGGGGAGGGGAGGGAGCAGTACTTC
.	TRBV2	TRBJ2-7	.	CASSEGLGEQYF	TGTGCCAGCAGTGAAGGACTGGGAGAGCAGTACTTC
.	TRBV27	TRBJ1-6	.	CASSLGVSGKSPLHF	TGTGCCAGCAGTTTAGGTGTGAGTGGGAAGTCACCCCTCCACTTT
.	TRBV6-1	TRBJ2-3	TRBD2	CASTLATIPDTQYF	TGTGCCAGTACACTAGCGACTATTCCAGATACGCAGTATTTT
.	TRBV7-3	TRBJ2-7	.	CASSLAALELTYEQYF	TGTGCCAGCAGCTTAGCGGCCCTGGAACTCACCTACGAGCAGTACTTC
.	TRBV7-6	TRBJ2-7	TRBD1	CASSTRQGYEQYF	TGTGCCAGCAGCACCCGACAGGGCTACGAGCAGTACTTC
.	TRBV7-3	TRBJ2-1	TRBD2	CASSLMASGSTHEQFF	TGTGCCAGCAGCTTAATGGCTAGCGGGAGTACCCATGAGCAGTTCTTC
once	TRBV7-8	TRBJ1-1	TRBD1	CATFGGQLTEAFF	TGTGCCACCTTTGGGGGACAGCTCACTGAAGCTTTCTTT
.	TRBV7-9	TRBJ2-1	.	CASSPRDSYNEQFF	TGTGCCAGCAGCCCACGGGACTCTTACAATGAGCAGTTCTTC
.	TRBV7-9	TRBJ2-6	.	CASSQRPSGGSSGANVLTF	TGTGCCAGCAGCCAACGACCCTCCGGCGGTAGCTCTGGGGCCAACGTCCTGACTTTC
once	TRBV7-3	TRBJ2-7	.	CASSSTYEQYF	TGTGCCAGCAGCTCGACCTACGAGCAGTACTTC
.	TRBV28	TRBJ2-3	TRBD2	CASSTGLATSTDTQYF	TGTGCCAGCAGCACGGGACTAGCGACTAGCACAGATACGCAGTATTTT
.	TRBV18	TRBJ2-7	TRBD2	CASSPRGGEQYF	TGTGCCAGCTCACCACGGGGAGGGGAGCAGTACTTC
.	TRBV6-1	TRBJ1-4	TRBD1	CASSSGTVNEKLFF	TGTGCCAGCAGTTCCGGGACAGTAAACGAAAAACTGTTTTTT
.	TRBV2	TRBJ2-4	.	CASRDTIAKNIQYF	TGTGCCAGCAGAGACACTATAGCCAAAAACATTCAGTACTTC
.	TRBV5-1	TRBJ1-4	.	CASSLGDGHPTNEKLFF	TGCGCCAGCAGCTTGGGGGACGGACACCCAACTAATGAAAAACTGTTTTTT
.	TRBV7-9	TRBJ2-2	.	CASSTDRASNTGELFF	TGTGCCAGCAGCACGGACAGAGCGTCAAACACCGGGGAGCTGTTTTTT
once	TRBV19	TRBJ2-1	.	CASSITGYYNEQFF	TGTGCCAGTAGTATTACGGGATACTACAATGAGCAGTTCTTC
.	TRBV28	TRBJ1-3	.	CASSSLYSKDDSGNTIYF	TGTGCCAGCAGTTCACTGTATAGTAAGGACGACTCTGGAAACACCATATATTTT
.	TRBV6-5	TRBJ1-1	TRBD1	CASRPGTGGIAEAFF	TGTGCCAGCAGGCCCGGGACAGGGGGTATAGCTGAAGCTTTCTTT
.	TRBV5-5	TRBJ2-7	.	CASSLDSLVYEQYF	TGTGCCAGCAGCTTGGACAGCCTGGTCTACGAGCAGTACTTC
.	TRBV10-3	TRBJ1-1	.	CAISEAGTEAFF	TGTGCCATCAGTGAGGCGGGCACTGAAGCTTTCTTT
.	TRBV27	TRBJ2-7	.	CASRASEGGESYEQYF	TGTGCCAGCAGGGCATCTGAGGGGGGGGAATCCTACGAGCAGTACTTC
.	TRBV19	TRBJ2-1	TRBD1	CASSIVVWGQGSYNEQFF	TGTGCCAGTAGTATAGTAGTTTGGGGACAGGGATCCTACAATGAGCAGTTCTTC
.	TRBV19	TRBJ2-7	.	CASSDLGLTYEQYF	TGTGCCAGTAGCGACCTCGGACTAACCTACGAGCAGTACTTC
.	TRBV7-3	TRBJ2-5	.	CASSLTADGPQTQYF	TGTGCCAGCAGCTTAACCGCCGACGGCCCCCAGACCCAGTACTTC
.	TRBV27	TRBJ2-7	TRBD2	CASLHPQRDYEQYF	TGTGCCAGCCTCCATCCCCAGCGGGACTACGAGCAGTACTTC
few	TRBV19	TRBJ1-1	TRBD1	CASSIQGQGLNTEAFF	TGTGCCAGTAGTATTCAGGGACAGGGTTTGAACACTGAAGCTTTCTTT
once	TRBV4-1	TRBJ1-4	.	CASSQGRGTNEKLFF	TGCGCCAGCAGCCAAGGCCGGGGTACTAATGAAAAACTGTTTTTT